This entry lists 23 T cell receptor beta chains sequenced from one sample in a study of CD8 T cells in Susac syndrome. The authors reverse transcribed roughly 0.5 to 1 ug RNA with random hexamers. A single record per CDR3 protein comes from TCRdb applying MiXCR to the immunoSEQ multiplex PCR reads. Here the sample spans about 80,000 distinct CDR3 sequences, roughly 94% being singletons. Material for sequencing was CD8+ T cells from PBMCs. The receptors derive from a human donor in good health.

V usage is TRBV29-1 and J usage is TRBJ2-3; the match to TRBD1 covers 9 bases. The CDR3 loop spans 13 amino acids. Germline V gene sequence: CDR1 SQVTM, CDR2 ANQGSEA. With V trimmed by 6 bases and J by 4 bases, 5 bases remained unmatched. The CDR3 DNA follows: TGCAGCGTCACGGGACAGGGAGCAGATACGCAGTATTTT. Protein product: CSVTGQGADTQYF.

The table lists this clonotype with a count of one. The CDR3 nucleotides read TGTGCCAGCAGCCAGGGGGAAACAGGACTTACCTACGAGCAGTACTTC. It specifies CASSQGETGLTYEQYF. The chain joins TRBV3-1 to TRBJ2-7; D is possibly TRBD1 or TRBD2 (5 bases each). V was pared by 3 bases and J by 2 bases, with 17 bases between. Germline-derived CDR1 and CDR2 are LGHDT and YNNKEL (reference sequence). The CDR3 extends over 16 amino acids.

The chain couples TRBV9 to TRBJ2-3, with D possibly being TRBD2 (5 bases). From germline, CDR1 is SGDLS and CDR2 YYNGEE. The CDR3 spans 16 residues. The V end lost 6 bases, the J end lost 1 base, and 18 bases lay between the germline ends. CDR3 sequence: CASNFRVPRGTDTQYF. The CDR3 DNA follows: TGTGCCAGCAACTTCCGGGTCCCGAGGGGCACAGATACGCAGTATTTT.

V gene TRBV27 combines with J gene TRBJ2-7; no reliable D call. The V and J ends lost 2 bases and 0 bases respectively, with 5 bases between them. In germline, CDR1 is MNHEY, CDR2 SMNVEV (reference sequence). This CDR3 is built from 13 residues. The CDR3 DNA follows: TGTGCCAGCAGTTTAGGAAACTCCTACGAGCAGTACTTC. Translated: CASSLGNSYEQYF.

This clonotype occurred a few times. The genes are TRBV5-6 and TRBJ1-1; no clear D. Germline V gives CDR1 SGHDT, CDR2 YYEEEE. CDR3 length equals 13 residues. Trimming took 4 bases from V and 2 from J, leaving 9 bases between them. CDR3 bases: TGTGCCAGCAGCCCCCCAGGAAACACTGAAGCTTTCTTT. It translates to CASSPPGNTEAFF.

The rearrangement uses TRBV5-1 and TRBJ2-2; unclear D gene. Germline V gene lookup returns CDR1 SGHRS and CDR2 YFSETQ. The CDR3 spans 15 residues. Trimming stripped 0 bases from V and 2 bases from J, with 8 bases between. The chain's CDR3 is CASSLDASNTGELFF. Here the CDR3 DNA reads TGCGCCAGCAGCTTGGATGCGAGTAACACCGGGGAGCTGTTTTTT.

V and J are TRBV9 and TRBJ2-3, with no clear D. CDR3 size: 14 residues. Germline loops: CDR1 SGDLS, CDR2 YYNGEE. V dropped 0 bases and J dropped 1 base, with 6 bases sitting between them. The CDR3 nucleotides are TGTGCCAGCAGCGTAGAGATTCGCACAGATACGCAGTATTTT. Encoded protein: CASSVEIRTDTQYF.

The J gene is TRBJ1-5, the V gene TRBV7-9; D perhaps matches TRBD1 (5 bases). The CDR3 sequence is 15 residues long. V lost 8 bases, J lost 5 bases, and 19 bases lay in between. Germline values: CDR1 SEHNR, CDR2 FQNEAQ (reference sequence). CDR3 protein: CASGGRNLNDQPQHF. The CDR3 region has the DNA TGTGCCAGCGGGGGACGGAACCTGAACGATCAGCCCCAGCATTTT.

CDR3 DNA sequence: TGCAGTGCTCCCTCGCGGGACACCGGGGAGCTGTTTTTT. This codes for CSAPSRDTGELFF. The chain uses TRBV20-1 and TRBJ2-2, with a tentative D call TRBD2 (5 bases). Germline assignment: CDR1 DFQATT and CDR2 SNEGSKA (reference sequence). This CDR3 is built from 13 residues. Between the trimmed V and J ends, which lost 5 bases and 3 bases, there was a span of 10 bases.

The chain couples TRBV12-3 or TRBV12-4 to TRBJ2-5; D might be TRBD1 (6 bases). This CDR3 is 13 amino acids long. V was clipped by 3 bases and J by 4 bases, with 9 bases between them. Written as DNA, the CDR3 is TGTGCCAGCAGTTTGGTAGGGGGAGAGACCCAGTACTTC. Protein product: CASSLVGGETQYF.

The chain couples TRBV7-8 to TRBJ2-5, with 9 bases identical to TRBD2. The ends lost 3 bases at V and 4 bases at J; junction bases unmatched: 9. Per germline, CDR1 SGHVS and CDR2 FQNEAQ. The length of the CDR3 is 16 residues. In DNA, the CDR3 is TGTGCCAGCAGCTTTATGTATAGCGGGAGTCGAGAGACCCAGTACTTC. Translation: CASSFMYSGSRETQYF.

The CDR3 DNA follows: TGTGCCAGCAGTCCAAACATGGGCTCCTACGAGCAGTACGTC. Translating it yields CASSPNMGSYEQYV. The V gene is TRBV27, the J gene TRBJ2-7; D call uncertain. The CDR3 length is 14 residues. CDR1 is MNHEY and CDR2 is SMNVEV in the germline V gene (reference sequence). Trimming pared 5 bases from V and 0 bases from J, leaving 11 bases between.

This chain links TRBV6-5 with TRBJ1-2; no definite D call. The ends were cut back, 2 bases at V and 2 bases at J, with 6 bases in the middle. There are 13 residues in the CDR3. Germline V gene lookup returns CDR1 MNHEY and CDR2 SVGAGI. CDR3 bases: TGTGCCAGCAGTTACGGGCAGAACTATGGCTACACCTTC. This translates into CASSYGQNYGYTF.

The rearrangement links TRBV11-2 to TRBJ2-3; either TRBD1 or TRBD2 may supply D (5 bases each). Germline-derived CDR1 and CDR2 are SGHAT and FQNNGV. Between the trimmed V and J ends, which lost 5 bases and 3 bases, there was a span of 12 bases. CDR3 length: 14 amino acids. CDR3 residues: CASSPLRGTDTQYF. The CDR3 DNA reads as TGTGCCAGCAGCCCTTTGAGGGGTACAGATACGCAGTATTTT. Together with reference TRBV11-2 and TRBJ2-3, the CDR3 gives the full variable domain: EAGVAQSPRYKIIEKRQSVAFWCNPISGHATLYWYQQILGQGPKLLIQFQNNGVVDDSQLPKDRFSAERLKGVDSTLKIQPAKLEDSAVYLCASSPLRGTDTQYFGPGTRLTVL.

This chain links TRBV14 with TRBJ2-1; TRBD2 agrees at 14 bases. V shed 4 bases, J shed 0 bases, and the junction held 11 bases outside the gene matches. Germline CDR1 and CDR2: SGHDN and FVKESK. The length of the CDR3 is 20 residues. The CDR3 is CASSRFGLAGGPSSYNEQFF. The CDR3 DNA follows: TGTGCCAGCAGCCGATTTGGACTAGCGGGGGGTCCAAGCTCCTACAATGAGCAGTTCTTC.

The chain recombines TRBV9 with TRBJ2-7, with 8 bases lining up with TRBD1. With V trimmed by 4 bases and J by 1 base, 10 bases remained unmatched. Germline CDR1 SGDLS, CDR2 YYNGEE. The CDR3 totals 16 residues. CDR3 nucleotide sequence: TGTGCCAGCAGCCCCCGACAGGGGCCCCCTTCCTACGAGCAGTACGTC. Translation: CASSPRQGPPSYEQYV.

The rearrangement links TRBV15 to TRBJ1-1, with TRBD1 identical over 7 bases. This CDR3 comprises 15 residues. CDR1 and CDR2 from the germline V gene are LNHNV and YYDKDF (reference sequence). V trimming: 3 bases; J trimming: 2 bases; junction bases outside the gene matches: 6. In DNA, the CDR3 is TGTGCCACCAGCAGGGATTACAGGGGAAACACTGAAGCTTTCTTT. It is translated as CATSRDYRGNTEAFF.

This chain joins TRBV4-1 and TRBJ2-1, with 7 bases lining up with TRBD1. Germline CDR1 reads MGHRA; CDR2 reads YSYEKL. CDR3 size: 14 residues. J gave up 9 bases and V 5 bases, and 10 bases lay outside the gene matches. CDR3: CASSVTGAKSEQFF. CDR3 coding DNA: TGCGCCAGCAGCGTTACAGGGGCGAAAAGTGAGCAGTTCTTC.

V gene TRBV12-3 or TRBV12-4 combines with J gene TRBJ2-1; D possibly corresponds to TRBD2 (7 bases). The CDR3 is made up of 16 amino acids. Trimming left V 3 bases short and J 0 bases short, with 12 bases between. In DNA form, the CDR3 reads TGTGCCAGCAGTTTCGGGGGCGGGGGCTCCTACAATGAGCAGTTCTTC. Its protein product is CASSFGGGGSYNEQFF.

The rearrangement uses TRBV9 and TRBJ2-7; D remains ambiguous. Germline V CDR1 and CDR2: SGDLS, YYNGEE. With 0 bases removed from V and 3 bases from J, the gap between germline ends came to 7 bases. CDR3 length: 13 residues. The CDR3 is CASSVGSYYEQYF. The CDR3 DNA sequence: TGTGCCAGCAGCGTAGGATCTTACTACGAGCAGTACTTC.

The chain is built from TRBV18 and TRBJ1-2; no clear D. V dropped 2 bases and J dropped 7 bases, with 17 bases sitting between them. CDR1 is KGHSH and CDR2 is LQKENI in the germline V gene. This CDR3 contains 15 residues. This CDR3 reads CASSPTPDTDLGYTF. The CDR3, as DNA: TGTGCCAGCTCACCAACCCCCGACACCGACCTTGGCTACACCTTC.

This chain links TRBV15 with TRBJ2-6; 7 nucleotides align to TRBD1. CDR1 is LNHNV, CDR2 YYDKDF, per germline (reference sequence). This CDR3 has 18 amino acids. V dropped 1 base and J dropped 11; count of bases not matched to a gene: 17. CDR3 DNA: TGTGCCACCAGCAGAGTCTACTCTGAGGGCAGGGGGAAGTACGTCCTGACTTTC. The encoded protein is CATSRVYSEGRGKYVLTF. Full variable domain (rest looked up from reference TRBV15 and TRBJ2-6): DAMVIQNPRYQVTQFGKPVTLSCSQTLNHNVMYWYQQKSSQAPKLLFHYYDKDFNNEADTPDNFQSRRPNTSFCFLDIRSPGLGDTAMYLCATSRVYSEGRGKYVLTFGAGSRLTVL.

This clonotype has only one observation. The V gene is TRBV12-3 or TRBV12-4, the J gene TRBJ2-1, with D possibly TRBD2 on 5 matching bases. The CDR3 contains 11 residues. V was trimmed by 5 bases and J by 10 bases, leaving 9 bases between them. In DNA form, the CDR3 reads TGTGCCAGCAGTCCGCGGGCCGAGCAGTTCTTC. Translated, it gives CASSPRAEQFF.